This T cell receptor (beta chain) was documented in a study of T cell changes during pregnancy in multiple sclerosis. The assay was immunoSEQ multiplex PCR, and TCRdb's table has in-frame clones only and misses some. The sample yields 100,000 or so clones, 85% to 95% seen once. The TCR sequence derives from a female donor in good health, enrolled as a control in a pregnancy study. Sequencing was performed on peripheral blood, taken after pregnancy.

CDR3: CASSEFLGQGYTF. The CDR3 DNA reads TGTGCCAGCAGTGAGTTTCTGGGACAGGGCTACACCTTC. The chain recombines TRBV2 with TRBJ1-2; 7 bases line up with TRBD1. J lost 8 bases, V lost 3 bases, and 6 bases had no gene match. CDR1 is SNHLY, CDR2 FYNNEI, per germline. This CDR3 is built from 13 residues.